This T cell receptor (beta chain) was captured in a study of regulatory T cells in long-lasting Graves disease. Time point in this sample: persistent/refractory GD, antithyroid drugs over 5 years with positive TRAb. PBMCs provided the RNA from which the TCR library was made. Approximately 8.2-milliliter peripheral blood samples went into EDTA tubes. Trimming took 3 bases from V and 5 from J, leaving 8 bases between them. CDR3 length: 12 amino acids. Whole-study results and caveats: Public clonotype sharing was higher in persistent than newly diagnosed patients.

This clonotype was seen at least ten times. As yet, its antigen is unknown. Investigators prepared the TCR beta libraries by applying iRepertoire HTBI primers and Arm-PCR of CDR3 regions. Per the study methods: Throughout the samples, researchers identified some 62 TRBV and approximately 15 TRBJ segments. Via MiXCR, TCRdb re-called the multiplex PCR reads, giving one row per CDR3 protein. TCRdb's processing, not the authors', yielded these V and J calls. Among some 430,000 distinct CDR3 sequences listed, about 22% were seen once. This receptor was obtained from a female donor with Graves disease. This chain joins TRBV12-3 or TRBV12-4 and TRBJ2-7; D not resolved. The specimen was peripheral blood mononuclear cells (PBMCs), collected when the disease was refractory, from a patient treated with antithyroid drugs. The CDR3 bases are TGTGCCAGCAGTTTTGCCACAGACGAGCAGTACTTC. It yields the protein CASSFATDEQYF.